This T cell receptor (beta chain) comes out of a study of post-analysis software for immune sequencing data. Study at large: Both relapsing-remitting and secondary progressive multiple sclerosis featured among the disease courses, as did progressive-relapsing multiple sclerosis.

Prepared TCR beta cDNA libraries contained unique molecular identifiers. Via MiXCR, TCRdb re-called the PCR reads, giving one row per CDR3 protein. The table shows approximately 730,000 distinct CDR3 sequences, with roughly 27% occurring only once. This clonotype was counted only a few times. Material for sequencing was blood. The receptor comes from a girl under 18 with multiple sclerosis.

The CDR3 coding sequence is TGCGCCAGCAGCCCCCTAGCGGGAGGGGACTACGAGCAGTACTTC. Translating gives CASSPLAGGDYEQYF. This chain uses TRBV5-1 with TRBJ2-7; 12 bases align to TRBD2. Looked up from germline, CDR1 is SGHRS and CDR2 is YFSETQ. V gave up 4 bases and J gave up 3 bases; unmatched junction bases: 5. This CDR3 region has 15 residues.